Following are 18 T cell receptor beta chains from one sample sequenced in a study of cytomegalovirus exposure and HLA in healthy donors. 60 Vbeta and 13 Jbeta primers were used in PCR. TCRdb's table, derived via immunoSEQ multiplex PCR, lists solely in-frame clones and lacks some. The sample consists of about 110,000 clones, roughly 73% of them appearing once. Sequenced input: PBMCs. The source is a middle-aged man in good health and CMV-seronegative.

This clone was observed a few times. CDR3 sequence reads: CASSLEQGRAFF. CDR3 bases: TGTGCCAGCAGCTTGGAACAGGGGCGTGCTTTCTTT. The chain carries TRBV11-3 and TRBJ1-1; TRBD1 matches at 7 bases. The V gene's germline CDR1 is SGHNT and CDR2 YENEEA. The V gene end was trimmed by 3 bases and the J gene end by 11 bases; junction bases not matched to a gene: 6. There are 12 residues in the CDR3.

In nucleotides, the CDR3 is TGCGCCAGCAGCCAAGAACCGGGGTTCTATAATTCACCCCTCCACTTT. This translates into CASSQEPGFYNSPLHF. This rearrangement joins TRBV4-1 to TRBJ1-6, with D hard to call. V lost 0 bases and J lost 3, with 9 bases in between. The CDR3 runs to 16 residues. Germline V gene data show CDR1 as MGHRA and CDR2 as YSYEKL.

This clone was seen a few times. The rearrangement uses TRBV2 and TRBJ2-1, with 9 bases fitting TRBD1. V was pared by 6 bases and J by 6 bases, with 9 bases of the junction left unmatched. There are 15 residues in the CDR3. Germline V gene data show CDR1 as SNHLY and CDR2 as FYNNEI. For the CDR3, the DNA is TGTGCCAGCAGGGAGGACAGGGGATTAATCAATGAGCAGTTCTTC. Translated: CASREDRGLINEQFF. Full variable domain (rest looked up from reference TRBV2 and TRBJ2-1): EPEVTQTPSHQVTQMGQEVILRCVPISNHLYFYWYRQILGQKVEFLVSFYNNEISEKSEIFDDQFSVERPDGSNFTLKIRSTKLEDSAMYFCASREDRGLINEQFFGPGTRLTVL.

The table lists this clone with a count of one. The rearrangement joins TRBV10-3 to TRBJ1-2, with 8 nucleotides matching TRBD1. The CDR3 is made up of 14 amino acids. The ends lost 1 base at V and 6 bases at J; junction bases unmatched: 4. CDR1 is ENHRY and CDR2 is SYGVKD in the germline V gene. The CDR3 region has the DNA TGTGCCATCAGTGAGTTCCAGGGGGCCGATGGCTACACCTTC. Encoded protein: CAISEFQGADGYTF.

The chain's CDR3 is CASSRGASTDTQYF. DNA of the CDR3: TGTGCCAGCAGCCGGGGGGCCTCCACAGATACGCAGTATTTT. The chain joins TRBV5-4 to TRBJ2-3; possible D gene TRBD2, 7 bases. CDR3 size: 14 residues. From germline, CDR1 is SGHNT and CDR2 YYREEE (reference sequence). V lost 4 bases to trimming and J lost 2 bases, with 11 bases between them.

This clone was found once. The chain couples TRBV5-1 to TRBJ2-3; 9 bases are shared with TRBD1. This CDR3 comprises 17 residues. CDR1 is SGHRS, CDR2 YFSETQ, per germline. J was trimmed by 3 bases and V by 4 bases; bases with no gene match: 12. CDR3 sequence (DNA): TGCGCCAGCAGCACAGGGGGCGCGGGGGCTTATACAGATACGCAGTATTTT. Its protein product is CASSTGGAGAYTDTQYF.

This clone was recorded a few times. The V gene is TRBV5-6, the J gene TRBJ2-6; D is uncertain. Between the trimmed V and J ends, which lost 1 base and 0 bases, there was a span of 5 bases. The CDR3 totals 15 residues. Germline lookup yields CDR1 SGHDT and CDR2 YYEEEE. The CDR3 region is CASSLRSSGANVLTF. The CDR3 bases are TGTGCCAGCAGCTTGAGGAGCTCTGGGGCCAACGTCCTGACTTTC.

The chain is built from TRBV25-1 and TRBJ2-5, with 8 bases that match TRBD2. V gave up 1 base and J gave up 5 bases; unmatched junction bases: 9. The germline V gene has CDR1 MGHDK and CDR2 SYGVNS. The CDR3 has 16 residues. The CDR3 here is CASSESGVSGVETQYF. The CDR3 coding sequence is TGTGCCAGCAGTGAATCGGGTGTTAGCGGGGTGGAGACCCAGTACTTC.

The chain carries TRBV7-3 and TRBJ2-3, with TRBD1 matching 10 bases. Germline CDR1 and CDR2: SGHTA and FQGTGA. CDR3 size: 15 residues. With V trimmed by 6 bases and J by 3 bases, 6 bases remained unmatched. Here the CDR3 DNA reads TGTGCCAGCAGATCCTCGGGACAGGGGACAGATACGCAGTATTTT. This encodes CASRSSGQGTDTQYF.

This sequence joins TRBV7-8 and TRBJ2-5; 12 positions agree with TRBD2. Germline V gives CDR1 SGHVS, CDR2 FQNEAQ. This CDR3 has 18 residues. V was pared by 1 base and J by 1 base, with 7 bases of the junction left unmatched. The CDR3 here is CASSLVASGGAVQETQYF. In nucleotides, the CDR3 is TGTGCCAGCAGCTTAGTGGCTAGCGGGGGGGCCGTCCAAGAGACCCAGTACTTC.

This chain joins TRBV10-1 and TRBJ1-6, with no clear D. The germline V gene encodes CDR1 WNHNN and CDR2 SYGVQD (reference sequence). This CDR3 is built from 13 residues. V lost 2 bases to trimming and J lost 9 bases, with 8 bases between them. The CDR3 DNA reads TGCGCCAGCAGTGAGGATCTTAGTTCACCCCTCCACTTT. It is translated as CASSEDLSSPLHF.

V gene TRBV11-2 combines with J gene TRBJ2-5; 11 nucleotides agree with TRBD2. V gave up 4 bases and J gave up 5 bases; unmatched junction bases: 6. Looked up from germline, CDR1 is SGHAT and CDR2 is FQNNGV. This CDR3 contains 15 residues. The CDR3 DNA sequence: TGTGCCAGCAGCTCACTAGCGGGGGCGTGGGAGACCCAGTACTTC. Encoded protein: CASSSLAGAWETQYF.

The genes are TRBV2 and TRBJ2-1; 12 bases fit TRBD2. This CDR3 has 15 amino acids. After removal of 6 bases from V and 4 bases from J, the junction contained 4 bases not matched to a gene. CDR1 and CDR2 (germline): SNHLY, FYNNEI. The CDR3 DNA is TGTGCCAGCAGCCCACTAGCGGGGGGTTACAATGAGCAGTTCTTC. This sequence encodes CASSPLAGGYNEQFF.

This chain connects TRBV29-1 to TRBJ2-5; D is uncertain. The tail of the sequence fits TRBJ2-7 better, so the J call may be wrong. This CDR3 is 11 amino acids long. Germline values: CDR1 SQVTM, CDR2 ANQGSEA. CDR3 loop: CSVVANYEQYF. CDR3 nucleotide sequence: TGCAGCGTTGTGGCAAACTACGAGCAGTACTTC.

The chain is built from TRBV6-6 and TRBJ1-1; no definite D call. V dropped 3 bases and J dropped 4 bases, with 6 bases sitting between them. The germline gives CDR1 MNHNY, CDR2 SVGAGI (reference sequence). The CDR3 runs to 12 residues. For the CDR3, the DNA is TGTGCCAGCAGTTATGCGGCCACTGAAGCTTTCTTT. Amino acid sequence: CASSYAATEAFF.

The V and J genes are TRBV10-1 and TRBJ1-2; perhaps TRBD1 as D (5 bases). V lost 3 bases and J lost 6, with 11 bases in between. This CDR3 comprises 13 residues. The germline CDR1 and CDR2 sequences are WNHNN and SYGVQD (reference sequence). The CDR3 reads CASSEAQAHGYTF. The CDR3 DNA reads TGCGCCAGCAGTGAAGCACAGGCCCATGGCTACACCTTC.

The V call is TRBV5-1, the J call TRBJ2-2; 7 bases are a match to TRBD1. The V gene end was trimmed by 1 base and the J gene end by 6 bases; junction bases not matched to a gene: 0. Germline V lookup: CDR1 SGHRS, CDR2 YFSETQ. The CDR3 has 13 residues. The CDR3 bases are TGCGCCAGCAGCTTGACAGGGGCCGGGGAGCTGTTTTTT. Amino acid sequence: CASSLTGAGELFF.

The CDR3 DNA is TGTGCCAGCAGCCACAGTAATTCACCCCTCCACTTT. Its translation is CASSHSNSPLHF. The rearrangement joins TRBV7-2 to TRBJ1-6; no reliable D call. Germline V lookup: CDR1 SGHTA, CDR2 FQGNSA. Trimming shortened V by 5 bases and J by 6 bases, and 5 bases separated the two germline ends. The CDR3 spans 12 residues.